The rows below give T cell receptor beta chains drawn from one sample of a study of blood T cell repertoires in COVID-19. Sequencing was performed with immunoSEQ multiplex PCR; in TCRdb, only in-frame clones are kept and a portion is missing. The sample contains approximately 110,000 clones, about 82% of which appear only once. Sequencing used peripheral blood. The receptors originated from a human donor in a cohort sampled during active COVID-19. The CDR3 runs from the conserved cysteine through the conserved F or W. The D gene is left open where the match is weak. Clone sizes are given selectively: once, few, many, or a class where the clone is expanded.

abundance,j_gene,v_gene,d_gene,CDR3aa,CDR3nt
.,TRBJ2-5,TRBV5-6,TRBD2,CASSSFGGREQETQYF,TGTGCCAGCAGCTCGTTTGGGGGGAGGGAACAAGAGACCCAGTACTTC
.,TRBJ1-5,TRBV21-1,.,CASSKVPGPHNQPQHF,TGTGCCAGCAGCAAAGTTCCAGGGCCGCACAATCAGCCCCAGCATTTT
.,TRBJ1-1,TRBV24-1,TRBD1,CATSDFKTGVAEAFF,TGTGCCACCAGTGATTTTAAGACAGGGGTAGCTGAAGCTTTCTTT
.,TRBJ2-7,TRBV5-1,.,CASRRLTGDYYEQYF,TGCGCCAGCAGACGTTTGACAGGGGACTACTACGAGCAGTACTTC
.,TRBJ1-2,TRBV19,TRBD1,CASSIGTGDGYTF,TGTGCCAGTAGTATCGGGACAGGGGATGGCTACACCTTC
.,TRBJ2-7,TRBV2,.,CASRTGYEQYF,TGTGCCAGCAGGACGGGATACGAGCAGTACTTC
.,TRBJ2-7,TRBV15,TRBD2,CATSREGLAGVYEQYF,TGTGCCACCAGCAGGGAGGGACTAGCGGGAGTCTACGAGCAGTACTTC
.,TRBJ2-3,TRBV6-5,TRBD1,CASRWTGGLDTQYF,TGTGCCAGCAGGTGGACAGGGGGGTTAGATACGCAGTATTTT
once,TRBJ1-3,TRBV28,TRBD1,CASSGRDRRSGNTIYF,TGTGCCAGCAGTGGTAGGGACAGGCGCTCTGGAAACACCATATATTTT
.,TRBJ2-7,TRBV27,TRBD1,CASGRTGASYEQYF,TGTGCCAGCGGACGGACAGGGGCTTCCTACGAGCAGTACTTC
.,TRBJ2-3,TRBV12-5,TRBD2,CASGLFRLAGTTDTQYF,TGTGCTAGTGGCCTCTTTCGACTAGCGGGTACCACAGATACGCAGTATTTT
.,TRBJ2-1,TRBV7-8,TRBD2,CASSLKLSGLGTNEQFF,TGTGCCAGCAGCTTAAAGCTCTCAGGACTAGGAACCAATGAGCAGTTCTTC
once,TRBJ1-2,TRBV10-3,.,CAISESQGGYGYTF,TGTGCCATCAGTGAGAGTCAGGGAGGCTATGGCTACACCTTC
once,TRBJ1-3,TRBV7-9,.,CASSLAEGSDGNTIYF,TGTGCCAGCAGCCTCGCGGAGGGATCCGATGGAAACACCATATATTTT
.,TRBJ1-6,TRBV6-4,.,CASSASGKGSPLHF,TGTGCCAGCAGTGCATCAGGGAAAGGTTCACCCCTCCACTTT
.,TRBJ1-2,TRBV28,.,CASSLSGGPNYGYTF,TGTGCCAGCAGTTTATCCGGGGGGCCTAACTATGGCTACACCTTC
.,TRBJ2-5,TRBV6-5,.,CASSYSIEGLKTQYF,TGTGCCAGCAGTTACTCGATCGAGGGTTTGAAGACCCAGTACTTC
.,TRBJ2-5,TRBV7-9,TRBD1,CASSHHRGEETQYF,TGTGCCAGCAGTCACCACAGGGGGGAAGAGACCCAGTACTTC
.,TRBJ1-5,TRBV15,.,CATSTISNQPQHF,TGTGCCACCAGCACAATCAGTAATCAGCCCCAGCATTTT
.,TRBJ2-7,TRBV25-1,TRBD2,CASSEGLAGGASVYEQYF,TGTGCCAGCAGTGAGGGACTAGCGGGAGGGGCTAGCGTCTACGAGCAGTACTTC
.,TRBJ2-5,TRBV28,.,CASSLMGTSETQYF,TGTGCCAGCAGTTTGATGGGGACTTCAGAGACCCAGTACTTC
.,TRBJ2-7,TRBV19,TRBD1,CASTLRQGAHEQYF,TGTGCCAGTACCCTACGACAGGGGGCGCACGAGCAGTACTTC
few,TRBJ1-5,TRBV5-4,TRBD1,CASSSGQGSNQPQHF,TGTGCCAGCAGCTCCGGACAGGGCTCGAATCAGCCCCAGCATTTT
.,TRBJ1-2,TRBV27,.,CASKLDRTALLGYTF,TGTGCCAGCAAGCTCGATCGGACAGCTCTTCTTGGCTACACCTTC
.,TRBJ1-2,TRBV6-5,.,CASSYQTGIGGYTF,TGTGCCAGCAGTTACCAAACAGGGATAGGCGGCTACACCTTC
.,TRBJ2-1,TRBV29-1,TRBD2,CSVHSGSPYNEQFF,TGCAGCGTACATAGCGGGAGTCCCTACAATGAGCAGTTCTTC
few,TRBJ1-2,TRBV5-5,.,CASSLAVEGLYGYTF,TGTGCCAGCAGCTTGGCCGTGGAGGGACTCTATGGCTACACCTTC
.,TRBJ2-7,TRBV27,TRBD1,CASRAPGQLLTYEQYF,TGTGCCAGCAGGGCCCCGGGACAGCTTTTAACCTACGAGCAGTACTTC
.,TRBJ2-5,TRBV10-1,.,CASSRDPSGETQYF,TGCGCCAGCAGTCGAGACCCGTCGGGGGAGACCCAGTACTTC
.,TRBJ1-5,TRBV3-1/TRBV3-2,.,CASSLRTDHQPQHF,TGTGCCAGCAGCCTCCGGACAGATCATCAGCCCCAGCATTTT
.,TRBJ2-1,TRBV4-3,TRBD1,CASSQRQGLGNEQFF,TGCGCCAGCAGCCAACGACAGGGGTTGGGGAATGAGCAGTTCTTC
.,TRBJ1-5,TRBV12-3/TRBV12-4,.,CASGTQYQPQHF,TGTGCCAGCGGAACACAGTATCAGCCCCAGCATTTT
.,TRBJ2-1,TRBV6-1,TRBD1,CASSEYLARRGTGLYNEQFF,TGTGCCAGCAGTGAATATTTAGCCCGACGAGGGACAGGGCTCTACAATGAGCAGTTCTTC
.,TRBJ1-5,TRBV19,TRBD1,CASSRDRVDQPQHF,TGTGCCAGTAGTCGGGACAGGGTAGATCAGCCCCAGCATTTT
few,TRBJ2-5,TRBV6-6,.,CASSSVATETQYF,TGTGCCAGCAGTTCTGTAGCTACGGAGACCCAGTACTTC
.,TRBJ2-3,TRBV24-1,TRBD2,CATSDSRTSGSLTDTQYF,TGTGCCACCAGTGATTCTAGGACTAGCGGGAGTTTGACAGATACGCAGTATTTT